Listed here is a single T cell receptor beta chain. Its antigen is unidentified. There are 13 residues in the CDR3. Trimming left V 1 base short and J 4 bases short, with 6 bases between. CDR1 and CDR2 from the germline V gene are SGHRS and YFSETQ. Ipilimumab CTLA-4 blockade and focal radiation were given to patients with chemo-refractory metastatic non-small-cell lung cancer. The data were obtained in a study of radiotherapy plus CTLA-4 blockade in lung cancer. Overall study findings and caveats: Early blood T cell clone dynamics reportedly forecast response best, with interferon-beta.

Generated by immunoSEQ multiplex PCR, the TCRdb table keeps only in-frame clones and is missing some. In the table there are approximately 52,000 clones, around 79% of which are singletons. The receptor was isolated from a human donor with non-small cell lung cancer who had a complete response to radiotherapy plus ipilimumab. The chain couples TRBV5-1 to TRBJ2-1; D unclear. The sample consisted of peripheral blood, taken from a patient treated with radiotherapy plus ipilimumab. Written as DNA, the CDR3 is TGCGCCAGCAGCTTGACAGTTTACAATGAGCAGTTCTTC. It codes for CASSLTVYNEQFF.